A single sample is the source of the 5 T cell receptor beta chains below, sequenced in a study of blood T cell repertoires in COVID-19. Libraries were prepared by immunoSEQ multiplex PCR; TCRdb keeps only in-frame clonotypes and omits some of them. The top ten clones hold about 1.3% of a sample with a few hundred thousand clones, about 90% of them seen once. Input material: peripheral blood. The receptors here all came from an older man with acute or convalescent COVID-19.

This chain links TRBV7-9 with TRBJ1-2; 7 nucleotides match TRBD1. There are 13 residues in the CDR3. In germline, CDR1 is SEHNR, CDR2 FQNEAQ (reference sequence). V trimming: 3 bases; J trimming: 4 bases; junction bases outside the gene matches: 2. The CDR3 nucleotides read TGTGCCAGCAGCTTGGGGACAGTCTATGGCTACACCTTC. Its protein is CASSLGTVYGYTF.

This sequence joins TRBV6-5 and TRBJ2-3, with 7 bases fitting TRBD2. This CDR3 is 15 amino acids long. J gave up 2 bases and V 6 bases, and 8 bases lay outside the gene matches. Germline V gives CDR1 MNHEY, CDR2 SVGAGI. Written as DNA, the CDR3 is TGTGCCAGCAGATACGGTGGGGGGGTCACAGATACGCAGTATTTT. This sequence encodes CASRYGGGVTDTQYF.

The chain is built from TRBV5-6 and TRBJ1-1; D possibly corresponds to TRBD1 (6 bases). The CDR3 consists of 14 residues. Per germline, CDR1 SGHDT and CDR2 YYEEEE. V was shortened by 3 bases and J by 2 bases, with 11 bases between the two germline ends. CDR3 nucleotides: TGTGCCAGCAGCTACCGGACAGCAAACACTGAAGCTTTCTTT. Its protein product is CASSYRTANTEAFF. Variable domain in full (rest from reference TRBV5-6 and TRBJ1-1): DAGVTQSPTHLIKTRGQQVTLRCSPKSGHDTVSWYQQALGQGPQFIFQYYEEEERQRGNFPDRFSGHQFPNYSSELNVNALLLGDSALYLCASSYRTANTEAFFGQGTRLTVV.

The rearrangement joins TRBV28 to TRBJ1-6, with unresolved D. Deletions cut 2 bases from V and 7 bases from J, with 6 bases between. The CDR3 totals 13 residues. Germline V gene sequence: CDR1 MDHEN, CDR2 SYDVKM. The CDR3 region has the DNA TGTGCCAGCAGTTTAGATCGGAATTCACCCCTCCACTTT. Protein: CASSLDRNSPLHF. The whole variable domain, remainder taken from reference TRBV28 and TRBJ1-6, is DVKVTQSSRYLVKRTGEKVFLECVQDMDHENMFWYRQDPGLGLRLIYFSYDVKMKEKGDIPEGYSVSREKKERFSLILESASTNQTSMYLCASSLDRNSPLHFGNGTRLTVT.

This clone was found a few times. The V call is TRBV19, the J call TRBJ1-2; TRBD1 agrees at 8 bases. This CDR3 is 15 amino acids long. The junction had 8 bases not matched to a gene; V was cut back by 3 bases and J by 5 bases. Germline V gives CDR1 LNHDA, CDR2 SQIVND (reference sequence). CDR3 loop: CASSMGPDRGYGYTF. The CDR3 DNA follows: TGTGCCAGTAGTATGGGACCCGACAGGGGTTATGGCTACACCTTC.